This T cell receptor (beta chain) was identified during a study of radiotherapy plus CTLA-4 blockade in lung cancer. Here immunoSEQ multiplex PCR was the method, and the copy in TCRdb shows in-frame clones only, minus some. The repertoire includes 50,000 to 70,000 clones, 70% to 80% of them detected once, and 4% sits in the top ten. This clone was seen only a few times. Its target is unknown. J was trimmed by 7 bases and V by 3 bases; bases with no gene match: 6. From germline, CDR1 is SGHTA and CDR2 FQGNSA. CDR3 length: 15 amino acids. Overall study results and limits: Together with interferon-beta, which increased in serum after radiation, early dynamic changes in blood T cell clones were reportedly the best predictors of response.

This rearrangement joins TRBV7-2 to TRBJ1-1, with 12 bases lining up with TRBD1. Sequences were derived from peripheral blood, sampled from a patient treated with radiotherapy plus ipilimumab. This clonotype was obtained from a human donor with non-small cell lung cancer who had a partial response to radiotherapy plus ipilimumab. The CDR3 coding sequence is TGTGCCAGCAGCTTTCGGGGACAGGGGGCAGGTGAAGCTTTCTTT. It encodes CASSFRGQGAGEAFF.